These 9 T cell receptor beta chains originate from one sample sequenced in a study of shared clonotypes between healthy human individuals. TCRdb keeps only in-frame clones here, not all; method: immunoSEQ multiplex PCR. This table has 2 million to 2.5 million clones, approximately 94% appearing once. Input material: naive CD4+ T cells sorted from blood. The subset here: CD45RA+ positively selected. All receptors derive from a young man in good health.

This clone was seen only once. CDR3 sequence: CASRQTGFNQPQHF. DNA of the CDR3: TGTGCCAGCAGACAAACAGGGTTCAATCAGCCCCAGCATTTT. The chain couples TRBV25-1 to TRBJ1-5, with D maybe TRBD1 (6 bases). Germline assignment: CDR1 MGHDK and CDR2 SYGVNS. Between the trimmed V and J ends, which lost 6 bases and 3 bases, there was a span of 12 bases. CDR3 length: 14 amino acids.

On this clone itself: This same CDR3 is encoded by further DNA sequences in the sample. CDR3 DNA: TGTGCCAGCAGCGTAGTCGGATCCTACAATGAGCAGTTCTTC. Translation: CASSVVGSYNEQFF. The genes are TRBV9 and TRBJ2-1; D remains ambiguous. CDR1 is SGDLS and CDR2 is YYNGEE in the germline V gene. Trimming pared 0 bases from V and 1 base from J, leaving 5 bases between. This CDR3 spans 14 amino acids. The variable domain in full, with the rest retrieved from reference TRBV9 and TRBJ2-1, is DSGVTQTPKHLITATGQRVTLRCSPRSGDLSVYWYQQSLDQGLQFLIQYYNGEERAKGNILERFSAQQFPDLHSELNLSSLELGDSALYFCASSVVGSYNEQFFGPGTRLTVL.

The J gene is TRBJ2-4, the V gene TRBV7-9; possibly TRBD2 for D (5 bases). In germline, CDR1 is SEHNR, CDR2 FQNEAQ (reference sequence). The CDR3 consists of 12 residues. Trimming pared 5 bases from V and 10 bases from J, leaving 12 bases between. CDR3 coding DNA: TGTGCCAGCAGCCCCTGGGGAGAAATTCAGTACTTC. It specifies CASSPWGEIQYF.

About this clone itself: The identical CDR3 is also encoded by other nucleotide sequences in the sample. The genes are TRBV7-2 and TRBJ2-7; TRBD2 matches at 7 bases. The CDR3 spans 14 residues. Looked up from germline, CDR1 is SGHTA and CDR2 is FQGNSA. V gave up 4 bases and J gave up 0 bases; unmatched junction bases: 3. The CDR3 here is CASSSGGSSYEQYF. The CDR3, as DNA: TGTGCCAGCAGCTCAGGCGGGAGCTCCTACGAGCAGTACTTC.

The V call is TRBV2, the J call TRBJ1-1; no clear D gene. CDR1 is SNHLY and CDR2 is FYNNEI in the germline V gene. V was shortened by 6 bases and J by 9 bases, with 11 bases between the two germline ends. The CDR3 consists of 11 residues. The CDR3 DNA is TGTGCCAGCAGGCAGGTTGGGAAAGCTTTCTTT. It codes for CASRQVGKAFF.

The chain carries TRBV10-3 and TRBJ2-7, with D tentatively TRBD1 (5 bases). Per germline, CDR1 ENHRY and CDR2 SYGVKD. The CDR3 covers 13 residues. Trimming stripped 11 bases from V and 4 bases from J, with 18 bases between. The CDR3 spells CAQSAQGQYEQYF. In nucleotides, the CDR3 is TGTGCCCAATCAGCCCAGGGTCAATACGAGCAGTACTTC.

This clone was counted between two and nine times. Distinct nucleotide sequences in the sample also encode this CDR3. This rearrangement joins TRBV9 to TRBJ2-3; either TRBD1 or TRBD2 may supply D (5 bases each). From germline, CDR1 is SGDLS and CDR2 YYNGEE. The CDR3 runs 13 residues. The V end was cut by 0 bases, the J end by 4 bases, with 6 bases between. CDR3 nucleotides: TGTGCCAGCAGCGTAGGAGGGGCAGATACGCAGTATTTT. This codes for CASSVGGADTQYF.

This chain connects TRBV6-4 to TRBJ2-1; D gene unclear. This CDR3 is 13 amino acids long. Germline CDR1 MRHNA, CDR2 SNTAGT. V lost 6 bases and J lost 6, with 12 bases in between. DNA of the CDR3: TGTGCCAGCAGGATACAGTTGACCAATGAGCAGTTCTTC. It is translated as CASRIQLTNEQFF.

In the case of this clone: This CDR3 is also generated by other DNA sequences in the sample. The rearrangement links TRBV7-9 to TRBJ1-5; D is ambiguous. Germline V lookup: CDR1 SEHNR, CDR2 FQNEAQ (reference sequence). The CDR3 has 15 amino acids. Trimming left V 1 base short and J 0 bases short, with 7 bases between. CDR3 protein: CASSLGDGSNQPQHF. The CDR3 DNA reads TGTGCCAGCAGCTTAGGAGACGGTAGCAATCAGCCCCAGCATTTT.